The 25 T cell receptor beta chains below all came from one sample that was sequenced in a study of response to subunit inactivated influenza vaccine (dated by TCRdb to 2016 to 2019). The library was made by RT-PCR. The run used an Illumina HiSeq 2500. In-frame beta chains were kept once TCRdb had trimmed the public reads at Q25 with fastp and called clones with MiXCR. When rows share a CDR3 protein, they turn into one entry using the most common DNA and genes. This sample gives about 650,000 distinct CDR3 sequences in total; more than 15% of them show up just once. About 9.9% of the sample lies in the top ten. Sample: PBMCs from blood, taken 11 to 12 days after vaccination. Every receptor here comes from a middle-aged man who received an inactivated influenza vaccine. Donor details come from another sample of the same person, matched by shared clones.

In its sample, this clonotype was seen a few times. The chain recombines TRBV20-1 with TRBJ2-7; TRBD1 is a possible D gene (6 bases). V shed 6 bases and J shed 2 bases, with 14 bases lying between them. The CDR3 loop spans 13 amino acids. Germline CDR1 reads DFQATT; CDR2 reads SNEGSKA (reference sequence). CDR3 bases: TGCAGTGCCGACAGGTCCCCCGCCTACGAGCAGTACTTC. This translates into CSADRSPAYEQYF.

In nucleotides, the CDR3 is TGTGCCAGCAGCCAAATGCAAACTAGCGCTTATACGCAGTATTTT. Translated, it gives CASSQMQTSAYTQYF. The rearrangement joins TRBV3-1 to TRBJ2-3; 7 bases match TRBD2. J lost 7 bases, V lost 2 bases, and 9 bases had no gene match. The V gene's germline CDR1 is LGHDT and CDR2 YNNKEL (reference sequence). The CDR3 spans 15 residues.

The chain combines TRBV7-2 with TRBJ2-3; D perhaps matches TRBD1 (5 bases). Germline V gives CDR1 SGHTA, CDR2 FQGNSA. The CDR3 runs to 16 residues. V lost 5 bases, J lost 3 bases, and 18 bases lay in between. CDR3 sequence (DNA): TGTGCCAGCAGCAACCGACAGTTAGGCGTTACAGATACGCAGTATTTT. Translation: CASSNRQLGVTDTQYF.

This clonotype was recorded a few times. The chain employs TRBV12-3 or TRBV12-4 and TRBJ1-2; D gene uncertain. Trimming pared 4 bases from V and 4 bases from J, leaving 13 bases between. The CDR3 spans 14 residues. In DNA, the CDR3 is TGTGCCAGCAGTTCCTCCGGGGAAATCTATGGCTACACCTTC. Amino acid sequence: CASSSSGEIYGYTF.

The chain carries TRBV10-1 and TRBJ2-7; D might be TRBD1 (7 bases). The V gene lost 8 bases and the J gene lost 0 bases, with 14 bases spanning the gap. Germline V CDR1 and CDR2: WNHNN, SYGVQD (reference sequence). This CDR3 comprises 14 residues. CDR3 sequence (DNA): TGCGCCAGCGACGCGGGACAGAGCTCCTACGAGCAGTACTTC. This translates into CASDAGQSSYEQYF.

In its sample, this clonotype was seen a few times. The chain uses TRBV6-2 or TRBV6-3 and TRBJ1-1; 8 positions match TRBD1. V shed 4 bases and J 3 bases; nucleotides not matched to a gene: 7. This CDR3 is 15 amino acids long. Germline V lookup: CDR1 MNHEY, CDR2 SVGEGT. CDR3 nucleotides: TGTGCCAGCAGTTCTATACCGGACAGGGACACTGAAGCTTTCTTT. Amino acids: CASSSIPDRDTEAFF.

The table lists this clonotype with many counts. V is TRBV29-1 and J is TRBJ2-7, with a weak D call TRBD2 (5 bases). The CDR3 sequence is 13 residues long. V lost 4 bases, J lost 4 bases, and 14 bases lay in between. Germline V CDR1 and CDR2: SQVTM, ANQGSEA. In DNA form, the CDR3 reads TGCAGCGTTGTCCTCAAAACGGGATACGAGCAGTACTTC. Amino acids: CSVVLKTGYEQYF.

This clonotype was counted between two and nine times. This chain connects TRBV20-1 to TRBJ1-6; possible D gene TRBD1, 6 bases. The CDR3 is made up of 16 amino acids. Germline CDR1 and CDR2: DFQATT and SNEGSKA (reference sequence). The germline V and J ends were trimmed by 3 bases and 4 bases, with 16 bases remaining between them. The CDR3 nucleotides are TGCAGTGCTAGGGTTCCGGGACAACCTTATAATTCACCCCTCCACTTT. Translation gives CSARVPGQPYNSPLHF.

This chain links TRBV6-1 with TRBJ2-1; weak D call: TRBD2 (7 bases). This CDR3 contains 14 residues. V lost 6 bases and J 7 bases, leaving 16 bases between the germline ends. CDR1 and CDR2 (germline): MNHNS, SASEGT. This CDR3 reads CASRAGDYLNEQFF. The CDR3 DNA is TGTGCCAGCAGGGCAGGGGACTACCTAAATGAGCAGTTCTTC.

This clonotype turned up a few times. This chain links TRBV28 with TRBJ1-6, with no clear D. Trimming took off 6 bases at V and 12 bases at J, with 15 bases between the two ends. The CDR3 runs to 13 residues. Germline assignment: CDR1 MDHEN and CDR2 SYDVKM. Written as DNA, the CDR3 is TGTGCCAGCAGAGACGGCGCCTGGGGACCCCTCCACTTT. Translation: CASRDGAWGPLHF.

The chain employs TRBV6-2 or TRBV6-3 and TRBJ1-1; D might be TRBD1 (5 bases). Between the trimmed V and J ends, which lost 2 bases and 2 bases, there was a span of 9 bases. The CDR3 has 14 amino acids. Per germline, CDR1 MNHEY and CDR2 SVGEGT. Here the CDR3 reads CASSYGGFNTEAFF. The CDR3, as DNA: TGTGCCAGCAGTTACGGGGGATTTAACACTGAAGCTTTCTTT.

This clonotype showed up just a few times. The rearrangement links TRBV5-1 to TRBJ2-1; TRBD2 aligns across 8 bases. The germline V gene has CDR1 SGHRS and CDR2 YFSETQ. This CDR3 has 14 residues. Trimming at V came to 3 bases and at J to 9 bases, leaving 8 bases not matched to a gene. CDR3 sequence: CASSWGAGAFEQFF. In DNA, the CDR3 is TGCGCCAGCAGCTGGGGAGCGGGGGCGTTTGAGCAGTTCTTC.

Of note for this clonotype: One end of the junction fails to match germline, which may point to a read error. J is TRBJ2-1 and V is TRBV7-9; tentative D call: TRBD2 (7 bases). This CDR3 is 14 amino acids long. In germline, CDR1 is SEHNR, CDR2 FQNEAQ (reference sequence). CDR3 DNA: TGTCCCAGCCTTAAGGGGGGGATTTACAATGAGCAGTTCTTC. Translated: CPSLKGGIYNEQFF.

V is TRBV7-2 and J is TRBJ2-3, with TRBD2 identical over 13 bases. CDR3 length: 17 residues. Germline assignment: CDR1 SGHTA and CDR2 FQGNSA. V shed 3 bases, J shed 2 bases, and the junction held 5 bases outside the gene matches. Here the CDR3 reads CASSLQGLAGITDTQYF. The CDR3 DNA reads as TGTGCCAGCAGCTTGCAGGGACTAGCGGGGATCACAGATACGCAGTATTTT.

The chain couples TRBV5-1 to TRBJ2-1; 8 nucleotides agree with TRBD2. The CDR3 extends over 17 amino acids. Germline trimming cut 6 bases from V and 2 bases from J; bases unmatched to any gene: 13. The germline CDR1 and CDR2 sequences are SGHRS and YFSETQ. The CDR3 nucleotides are TGCGCCAGCACCCTAGCGGGTCTAGGGGCCGCCTACAATGAGCAGTTCTTC. Translated, it gives CASTLAGLGAAYNEQFF.

The rearrangement links TRBV12-3 or TRBV12-4 to TRBJ2-3, with 10 nucleotides matching TRBD2. The trim removed 2 bases at V and 3 bases at J, leaving 23 bases unmatched. CDR3 length equals 22 residues. The CDR3 nucleotides are TGTGCCAGCAGTTTAATATCCCGCGGGGCTAGCGGGAGATTGAAAAGGACAGATACGCAGTATTTT. Protein sequence: CASSLISRGASGRLKRTDTQYF.

The V and J genes are TRBV2 and TRBJ2-3; TRBD2 aligns across 14 bases. There are 15 residues in the CDR3. Trimming removed 6 bases from V and 9 bases from J; junction bases left unmatched: 8. Germline V gene sequence: CDR1 SNHLY, CDR2 FYNNEI. CDR3 coding DNA: TGTGCCAGCAGAACCGGGACTAGCGGGAGTTGGACGCAGTATTTT. The encoded protein is CASRTGTSGSWTQYF.

The table lists this clonotype with a few counts. This chain's CDR3 is CATSDTRTGNYEQYF. The DNA of the CDR3 is TGTGCCACCAGTGACACCAGGACGGGGAACTACGAGCAGTACTTC. The rearrangement links TRBV24-1 to TRBJ2-7; D possibly corresponds to TRBD2 (5 bases). CDR1 and CDR2 from the germline V gene are KGHDR and SFDVKD. The CDR3 is 15 amino acids. The germline V and J ends were trimmed by 4 bases and 3 bases, with 15 bases remaining between them.

The chain is built from TRBV27 and TRBJ1-1; 8 bases match TRBD1. The germline gives CDR1 MNHEY, CDR2 SMNVEV (reference sequence). This CDR3 is 18 amino acids long. With V trimmed by 2 bases and J by 1 base, 12 bases remained unmatched. CDR3 DNA: TGTGCCAGCAGTTTAACCAGACAGGGGACGAAGGGGAACACTGAAGCTTTCTTT. The encoded protein is CASSLTRQGTKGNTEAFF.

The V and J genes are TRBV7-8 and TRBJ2-1, with a possible D match to TRBD2 (5 bases). The V gene's germline CDR1 is SGHVS and CDR2 FQNEAQ. This CDR3 is built from 15 residues. V was pared by 4 bases and J by 1 base, with 11 bases between. The CDR3 nucleotides are TGTGCCAGCAGCTGGGTAGCGCCATCCTACAATGAGCAGTTCTTC. Its protein product is CASSWVAPSYNEQFF. The full variable domain, its missing parts supplied by reference TRBV7-8 and TRBJ2-1, is GAGVSQSPRYKVAKRGQDVALRCDPISGHVSLFWYQQALGQGPEFLTYFQNEAQLDKSGLPSDRFFAERPEGSVSTLKIQRTQQEDSAVYLCASSWVAPSYNEQFFGPGTRLTVL.

This clonotype was detected only a few times. The V call is TRBV10-2, the J call TRBJ2-4; possibly TRBD1 for D (5 bases). Trimming stripped 4 bases from V and 1 base from J, with 5 bases between. This CDR3 has 13 residues. From germline, CDR1 is WSHSY and CDR2 SAAADI. CDR3 coding DNA: TGCGCCAGCAGTGGACAGGCCAAAAACATTCAGTACTTC. Its protein is CASSGQAKNIQYF.

This clonotype turned up a few times. This chain links TRBV4-2 with TRBJ2-3; D is unresolved. The germline CDR1 and CDR2 sequences are LGHNA and YNFKEQ. The CDR3 is 17 amino acids. V was shortened by 0 bases and J by 0 bases, with 13 bases between the two germline ends. CDR3 DNA sequence: TGTGCCAGCAGCCAAGATAGGCGCGGCCCTAGCACAGATACGCAGTATTTT. The encoded protein is CASSQDRRGPSTDTQYF.

This clonotype has more than one count but fewer than ten. This chain uses TRBV29-1 with TRBJ1-2; a weak D match, TRBD1 (5 bases). The germline V gene encodes CDR1 SQVTM and CDR2 ANQGSEA. Trimming removed 3 bases at V and 8 bases at J, with 7 bases between. This CDR3 region has 10 residues. The CDR3 region is CSVEGGGYTF. The DNA of the CDR3 is TGCAGCGTTGAGGGGGGAGGCTACACCTTC.

This clonotype was observed at least ten times. As DNA, the CDR3 is TGTGCCACCAGCAGAGATATCGGCCCTTACGAGCAGTACTTC. Its translation: CATSRDIGPYEQYF. This chain uses TRBV15 with TRBJ2-7; D ambiguous. From germline, CDR1 is LNHNV and CDR2 YYDKDF (reference sequence). Trimming shortened V by 0 bases and J by 4 bases, and 10 bases separated the two germline ends. The CDR3 runs to 14 residues.

The rearrangement links TRBV6-2 or TRBV6-3 to TRBJ1-1, with 8 nucleotides matching TRBD1. V shed 2 bases and J 2 bases; nucleotides not matched to a gene: 10. This CDR3 is built from 17 residues. In germline, CDR1 is MNHEY, CDR2 SVGEGT. In DNA, the CDR3 is TGTGCCAGCAGTTACGAGAGAGACGGACAGGGAAACACTGAAGCTTTCTTT. It encodes CASSYERDGQGNTEAFF.